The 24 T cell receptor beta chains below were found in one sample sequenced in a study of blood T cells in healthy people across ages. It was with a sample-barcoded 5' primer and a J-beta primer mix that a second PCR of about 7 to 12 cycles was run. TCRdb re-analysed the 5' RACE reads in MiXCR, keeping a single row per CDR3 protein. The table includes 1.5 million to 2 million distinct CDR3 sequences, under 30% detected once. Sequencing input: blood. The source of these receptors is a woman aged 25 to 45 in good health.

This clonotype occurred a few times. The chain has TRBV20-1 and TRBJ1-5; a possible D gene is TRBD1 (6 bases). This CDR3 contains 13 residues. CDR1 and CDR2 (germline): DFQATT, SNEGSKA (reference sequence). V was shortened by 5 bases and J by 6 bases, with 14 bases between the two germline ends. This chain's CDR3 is CSAGRGGSQPQHF. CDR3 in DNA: TGCAGTGCTGGCAGGGGAGGCAGTCAGCCCCAGCATTTT.

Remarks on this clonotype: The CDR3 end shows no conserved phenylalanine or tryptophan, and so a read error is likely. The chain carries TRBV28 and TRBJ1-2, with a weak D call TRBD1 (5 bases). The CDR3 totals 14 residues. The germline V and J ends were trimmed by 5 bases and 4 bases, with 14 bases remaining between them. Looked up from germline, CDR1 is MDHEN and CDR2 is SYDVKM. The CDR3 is CASSGQPEAYGYTL. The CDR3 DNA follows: TGTGCCAGCAGTGGACAACCAGAGGCCTATGGCTACACCCTC.

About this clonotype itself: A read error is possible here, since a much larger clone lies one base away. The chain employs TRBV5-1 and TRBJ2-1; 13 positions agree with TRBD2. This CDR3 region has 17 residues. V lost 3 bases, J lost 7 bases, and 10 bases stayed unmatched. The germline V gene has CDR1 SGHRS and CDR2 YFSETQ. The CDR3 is CASSSFLTSGGMNEQFF. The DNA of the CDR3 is TGCGCCAGCAGCTCCTTTCTGACTAGCGGGGGGATGAATGAGCAGTTCTTC.

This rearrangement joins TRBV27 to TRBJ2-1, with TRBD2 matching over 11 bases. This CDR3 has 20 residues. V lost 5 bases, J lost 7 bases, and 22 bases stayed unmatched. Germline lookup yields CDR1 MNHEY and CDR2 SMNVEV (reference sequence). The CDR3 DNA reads TGTGCCAGCAGTACTGACGGGACAGGTCGTAGCGGGAGGGCCCTTAATGAGCAGTTCTTC. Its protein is CASSTDGTGRSGRALNEQFF.

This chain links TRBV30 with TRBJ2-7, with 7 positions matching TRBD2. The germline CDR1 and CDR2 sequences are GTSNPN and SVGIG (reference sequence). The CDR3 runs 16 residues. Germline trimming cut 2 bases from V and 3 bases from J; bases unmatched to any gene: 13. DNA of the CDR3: TGTGCCTGGAGTTCCCCGAGGACTAGTCTGTACTACGAGCAGTACTTC. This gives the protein CAWSSPRTSLYYEQYF. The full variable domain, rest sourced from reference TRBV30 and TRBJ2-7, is SQTIHQWPATLVQPVGSPLSLECTVEGTSNPNLYWYRQAAGRGLQLLFYSVGIGQISSEVPQNLSASRPQDRQFILSSKKLLLSDSGFYLCAWSSPRTSLYYEQYFGPGTRLTVT.

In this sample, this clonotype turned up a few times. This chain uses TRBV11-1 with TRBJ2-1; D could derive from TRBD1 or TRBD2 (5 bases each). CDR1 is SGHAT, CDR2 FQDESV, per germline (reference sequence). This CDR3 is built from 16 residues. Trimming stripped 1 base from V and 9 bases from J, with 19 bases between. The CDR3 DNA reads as TGTGCCAGCAGCTTAGATGCAAGGACCGGGGCGCGTGAGCAGTTCTTC. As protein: CASSLDARTGAREQFF.

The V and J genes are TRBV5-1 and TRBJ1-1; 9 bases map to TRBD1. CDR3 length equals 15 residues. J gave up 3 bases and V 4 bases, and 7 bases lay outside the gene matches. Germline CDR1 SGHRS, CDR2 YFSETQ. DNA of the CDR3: TGCGCCAGCAGCCCGGGACAGGGAGTAGACACTGAAGCTTTCTTT. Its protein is CASSPGQGVDTEAFF. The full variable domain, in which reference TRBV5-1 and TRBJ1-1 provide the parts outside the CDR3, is KAGVTQTPRYLIKTRGQQVTLSCSPISGHRSVSWYQQTPGQGLQFLFEYFSETQRNKGNFPGRFSGRQFSNSRSEMNVSTLELGDSALYLCASSPGQGVDTEAFFGQGTRLTVV.

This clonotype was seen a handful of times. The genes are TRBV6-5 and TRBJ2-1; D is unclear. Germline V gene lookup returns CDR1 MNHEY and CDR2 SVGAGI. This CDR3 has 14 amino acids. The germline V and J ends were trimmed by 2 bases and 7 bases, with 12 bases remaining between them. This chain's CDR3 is CASSYPGPQNEQFF. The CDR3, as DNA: TGTGCCAGCAGTTACCCCGGACCTCAGAATGAGCAGTTCTTC.

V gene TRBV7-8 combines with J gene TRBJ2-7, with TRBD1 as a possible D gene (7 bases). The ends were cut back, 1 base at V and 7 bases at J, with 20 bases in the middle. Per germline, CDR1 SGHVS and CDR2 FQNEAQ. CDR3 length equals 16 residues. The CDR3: CASSLVGVEGAREQYF. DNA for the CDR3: TGTGCCAGCAGCTTAGTGGGGGTGGAGGGGGCGCGAGAGCAGTACTTC.

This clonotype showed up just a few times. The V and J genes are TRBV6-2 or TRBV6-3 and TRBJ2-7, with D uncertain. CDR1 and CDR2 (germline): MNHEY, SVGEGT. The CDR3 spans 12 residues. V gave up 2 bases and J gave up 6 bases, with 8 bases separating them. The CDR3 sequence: CASSYPLTEQYF. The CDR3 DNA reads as TGTGCCAGCAGTTACCCTCTCACCGAGCAGTACTTC.

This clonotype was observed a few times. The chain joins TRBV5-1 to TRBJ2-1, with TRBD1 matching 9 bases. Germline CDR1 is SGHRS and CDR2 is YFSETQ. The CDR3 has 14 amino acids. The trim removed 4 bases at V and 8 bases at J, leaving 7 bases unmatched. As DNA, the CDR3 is TGCGCCAGCAGCAACGGACAGGGGATCGATGAGCAGTTCTTC. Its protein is CASSNGQGIDEQFF.

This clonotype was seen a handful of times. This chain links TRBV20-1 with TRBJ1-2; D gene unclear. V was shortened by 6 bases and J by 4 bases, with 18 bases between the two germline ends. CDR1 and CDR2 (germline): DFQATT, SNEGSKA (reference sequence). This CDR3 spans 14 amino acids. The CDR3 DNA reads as TGCAGTGCGGCGGACTCCCGAGAAGTCTATGGCTACACCTTC. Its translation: CSAADSREVYGYTF.

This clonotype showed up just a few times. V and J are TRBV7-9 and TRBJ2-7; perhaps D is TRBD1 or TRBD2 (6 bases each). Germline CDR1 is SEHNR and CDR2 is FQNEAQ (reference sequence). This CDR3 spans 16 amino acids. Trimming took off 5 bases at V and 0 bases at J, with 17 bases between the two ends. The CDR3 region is CASSPSGGGFSYEQYF. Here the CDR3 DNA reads TGTGCCAGCAGCCCGTCAGGAGGGGGGTTCTCCTACGAGCAGTACTTC.

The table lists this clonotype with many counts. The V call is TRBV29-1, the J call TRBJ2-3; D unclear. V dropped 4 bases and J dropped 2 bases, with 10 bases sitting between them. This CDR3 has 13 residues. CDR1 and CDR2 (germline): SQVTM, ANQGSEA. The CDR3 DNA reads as TGCAGCGTTGGTATGGTCCTCACAGATACGCAGTATTTT. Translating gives CSVGMVLTDTQYF.

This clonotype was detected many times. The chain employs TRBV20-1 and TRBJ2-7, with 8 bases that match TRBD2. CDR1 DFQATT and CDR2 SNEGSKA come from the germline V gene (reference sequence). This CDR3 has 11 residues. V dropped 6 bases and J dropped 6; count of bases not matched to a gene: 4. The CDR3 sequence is CSAGRGGEQYF. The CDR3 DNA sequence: TGCAGTGCCGGGAGGGGGGGCGAGCAGTACTTC.

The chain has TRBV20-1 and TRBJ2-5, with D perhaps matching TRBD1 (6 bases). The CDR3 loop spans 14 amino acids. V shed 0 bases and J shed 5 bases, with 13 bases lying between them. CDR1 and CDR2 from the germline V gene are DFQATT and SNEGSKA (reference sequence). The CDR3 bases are TGCAGTGCTAGAGATAAACCCCAGGGGGAGACCCAGTACTTC. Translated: CSARDKPQGETQYF.

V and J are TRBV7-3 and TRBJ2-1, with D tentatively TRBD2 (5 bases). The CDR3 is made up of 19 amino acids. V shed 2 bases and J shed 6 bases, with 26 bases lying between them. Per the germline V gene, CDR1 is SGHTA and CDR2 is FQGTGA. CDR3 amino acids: CASSLWSRGLERVGNEQFF. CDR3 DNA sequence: TGTGCCAGCAGCTTATGGTCCCGGGGTTTGGAGAGGGTGGGCAATGAGCAGTTCTTC.

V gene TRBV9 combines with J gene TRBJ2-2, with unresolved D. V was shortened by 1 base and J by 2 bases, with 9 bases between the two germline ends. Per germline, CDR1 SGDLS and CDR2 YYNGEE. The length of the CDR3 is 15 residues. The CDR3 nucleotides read TGTGCCAGCAGCGTACAGTCCCTTAACACCGGGGAGCTGTTTTTT. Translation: CASSVQSLNTGELFF.

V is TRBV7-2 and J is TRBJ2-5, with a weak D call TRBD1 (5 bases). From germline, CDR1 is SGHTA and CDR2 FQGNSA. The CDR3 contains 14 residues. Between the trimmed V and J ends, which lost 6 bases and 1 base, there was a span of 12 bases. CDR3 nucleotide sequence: TGTGCCAGCAGGCAGACAGTACTCCAAGAGACCCAGTACTTC. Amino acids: CASRQTVLQETQYF.

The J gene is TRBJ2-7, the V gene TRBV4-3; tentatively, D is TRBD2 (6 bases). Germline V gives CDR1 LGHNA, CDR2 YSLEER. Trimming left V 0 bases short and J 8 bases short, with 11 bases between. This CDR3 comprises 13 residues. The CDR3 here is CASSQDGGAKQYF. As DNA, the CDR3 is TGCGCCAGCAGCCAAGACGGCGGGGCCAAGCAGTACTTC.

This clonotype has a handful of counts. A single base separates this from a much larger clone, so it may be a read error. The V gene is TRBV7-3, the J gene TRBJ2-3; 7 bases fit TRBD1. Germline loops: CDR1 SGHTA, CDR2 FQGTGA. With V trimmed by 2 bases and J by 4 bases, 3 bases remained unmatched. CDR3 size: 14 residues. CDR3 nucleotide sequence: TGTGCCAGCAGCTTAGAGGGGGCCCCAGATACGCAGTATTTT. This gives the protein CASSLEGAPDTQYF.

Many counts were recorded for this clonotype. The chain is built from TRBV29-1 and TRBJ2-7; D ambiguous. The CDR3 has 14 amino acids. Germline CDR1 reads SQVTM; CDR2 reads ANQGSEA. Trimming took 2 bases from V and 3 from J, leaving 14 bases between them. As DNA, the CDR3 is TGCAGCGTTGAAAAGGACCAAACCTTCTACGAGCAGTACTTC. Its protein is CSVEKDQTFYEQYF.

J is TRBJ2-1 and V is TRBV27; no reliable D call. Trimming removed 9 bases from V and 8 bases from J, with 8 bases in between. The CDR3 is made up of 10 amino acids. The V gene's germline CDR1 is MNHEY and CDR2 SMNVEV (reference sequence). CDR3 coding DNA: TGTGCCAGGATGTGCCATGAGCAGTTCTTC. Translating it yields CARMCHEQFF.

DNA for the CDR3: TGTGCCAGCAGTTTGATCGTCGGAACTCCAGCATCTAACTATGGCTACACCTTC. Amino acid sequence: CASSLIVGTPASNYGYTF. V usage is TRBV12-3 or TRBV12-4 and J usage is TRBJ1-2; D is uncertain. V was cut by 3 bases and J by 0 bases, with 20 bases left in between. This CDR3 contains 18 residues.